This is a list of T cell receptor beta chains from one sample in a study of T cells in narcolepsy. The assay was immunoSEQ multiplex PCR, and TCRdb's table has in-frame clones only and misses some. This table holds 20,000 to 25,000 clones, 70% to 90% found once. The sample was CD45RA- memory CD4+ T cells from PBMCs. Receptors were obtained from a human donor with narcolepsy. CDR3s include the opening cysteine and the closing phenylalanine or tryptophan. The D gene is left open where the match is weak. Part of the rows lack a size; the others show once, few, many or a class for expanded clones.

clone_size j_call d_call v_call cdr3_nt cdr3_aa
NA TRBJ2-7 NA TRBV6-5 TGTGCCAGCAGTCCCTTGCATTCTTCCTACGAGCAGTACTTC CASSPLHSSYEQYF
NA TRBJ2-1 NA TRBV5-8 TGTGCCAGCAGCCTGGACAGGGGTAAAGCGGGAGGCGTCTACAATGAGCAGTTCTTC CASSLDRGKAGGVYNEQFF
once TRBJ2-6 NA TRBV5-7 TGTGCCAGCAGCTGGGGAGGCATCGGACCTGGGGCCAACGTCCTGACTTTC CASSWGGIGPGANVLTF
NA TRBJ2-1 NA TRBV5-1 TGCGCCAGCAGCTTGGGTGTCCTCAATGAGCAGTTCTTC CASSLGVLNEQFF
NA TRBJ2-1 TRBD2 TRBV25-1 TGTGCCAGCAAAGGGACTAGCGGGTGGAACAATGAGCAGTTCTTC CASKGTSGWNNEQFF
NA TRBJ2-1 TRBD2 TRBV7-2 TGTGCCAGCAGTCCCCGTAGCGGGAGGCGGTTCTTC CASSPRSGRRFF
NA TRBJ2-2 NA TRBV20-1 TGCAGTGCTATCGGAACCGGGGAGCTGTTTTTT CSAIGTGELFF
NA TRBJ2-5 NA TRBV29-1 TGCAGCGCCTCTCAGGGGCAGGGGGAGACCCAGTACTTC CSASQGQGETQYF
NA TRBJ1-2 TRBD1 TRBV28 TGTGCCAGCAGTTTGACAGGGGGGTATGGCTACACCTTC CASSLTGGYGYTF
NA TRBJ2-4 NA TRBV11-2 TGTGCCAGCAGCTTCCAGAGTTACATTCAGTACTTC CASSFQSYIQYF
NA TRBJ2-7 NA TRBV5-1 TGCGCCAGCAGCTTTGGTAGTTCAGTCGACGAGCAGTACTTC CASSFGSSVDEQYF
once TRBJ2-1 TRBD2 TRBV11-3 TGTGCCAGCAGCTTTGGGTCTAGCGGGGCCACGAATGAGCAGTTCTTC CASSFGSSGATNEQFF
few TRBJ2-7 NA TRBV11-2 TGTGCCAGCGGAGAGGCTCCGAAGTTCTCTACGGTGTCGTACTTC CASGEAPKFSTVSYF
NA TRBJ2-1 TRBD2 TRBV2 TGTGCCAGCAGTTGGGGACTAGCGGCTCCCAATGAGCAGTTCTTC CASSWGLAAPNEQFF
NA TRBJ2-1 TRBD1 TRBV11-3 TGTGCCAGCAGCTTAGACGGACAGGTTTTGAATGAGCAGTTCTTC CASSLDGQVLNEQFF
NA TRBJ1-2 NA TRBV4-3 TGCGCCAGCAGCCAAGACCTGGATAATAACTATGGCTACACCTTC CASSQDLDNNYGYTF
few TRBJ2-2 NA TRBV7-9 TGTGCCAGCAGCTACCGTAGGTCTGGGAATAGCGCGGACACCGGGGAGCTGTTTTTT CASSYRRSGNSADTGELFF
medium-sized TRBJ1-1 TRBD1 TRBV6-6 TGTACCGTCCAGGGGGACACTGAAGCTTTCTTT CTVQGDTEAFF
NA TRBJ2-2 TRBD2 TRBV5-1 TGCGCCAGCAGCTCTGGACTAGCGGGAGGCCTGAACACCGGGGAGCTGTTTTTT CASSSGLAGGLNTGELFF
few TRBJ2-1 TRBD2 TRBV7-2 TGTGCCAGCAGCTCGGGGACTAAGGAGTTCTTC CASSSGTKEFF
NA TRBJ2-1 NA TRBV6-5 TGTGCCAGCAGAGGCGACAGCAGCTCCTACAATGAGCAGTTCTTC CASRGDSSSYNEQFF
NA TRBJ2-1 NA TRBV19 TGTGCCAGTAGTATAGCGGGGGACCGATACAATGAGCAGTTCTTC CASSIAGDRYNEQFF
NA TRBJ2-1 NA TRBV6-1 TGTGCCAGCCAGACACAGACCTCCTACAATGAGCAGTTCTTC CASQTQTSYNEQFF
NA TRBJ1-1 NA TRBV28 TGTGCCAGCAGACAATACCCAGGGTCTCAGAATATTGAAGCTTTCTTT CASRQYPGSQNIEAFF
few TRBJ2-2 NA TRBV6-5 TGTGCCAGCAGTTACACACAGGGGAGGGCCGGGGAGCTGTTTTTT CASSYTQGRAGELFF
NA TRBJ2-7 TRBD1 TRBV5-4 TGTGCCAGCAGCGTCTCCGGGACAGGGGGTCGGGAGCAGTACTTC CASSVSGTGGREQYF
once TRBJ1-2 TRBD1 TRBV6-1 TGTGCCAGCAGTGTTTCAATGTCCGGGACAGGGGAGGGCTACACCTTC CASSVSMSGTGEGYTF